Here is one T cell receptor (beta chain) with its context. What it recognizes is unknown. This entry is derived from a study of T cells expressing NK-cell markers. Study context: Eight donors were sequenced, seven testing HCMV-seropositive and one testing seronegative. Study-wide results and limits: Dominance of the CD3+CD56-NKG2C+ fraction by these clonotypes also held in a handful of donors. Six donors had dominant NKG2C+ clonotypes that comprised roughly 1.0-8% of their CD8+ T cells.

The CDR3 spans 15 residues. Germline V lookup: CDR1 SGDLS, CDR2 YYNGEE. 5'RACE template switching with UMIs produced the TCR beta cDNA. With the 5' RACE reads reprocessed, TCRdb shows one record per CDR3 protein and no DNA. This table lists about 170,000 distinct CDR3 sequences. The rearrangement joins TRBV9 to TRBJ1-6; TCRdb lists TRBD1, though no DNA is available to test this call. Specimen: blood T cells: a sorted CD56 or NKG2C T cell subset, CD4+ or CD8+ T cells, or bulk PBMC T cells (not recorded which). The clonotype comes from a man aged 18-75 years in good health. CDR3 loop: CASRRQGDDNSPLHF. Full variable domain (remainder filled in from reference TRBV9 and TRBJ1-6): DSGVTQTPKHLITATGQRVTLRCSPRSGDLSVYWYQQSLDQGLQFLIQYYNGEERAKGNILERFSAQQFPDLHSELNLSSLELGDSALYFCASRRQGDDNSPLHFGNGTRLTVT.